This T cell receptor (beta chain) was observed in a study of PD-L1 blockade in urothelial cancer. Looking at the study overall: Samples of blood were analyzed 3 weeks (second dose) and 6 weeks after treatment start. A median of about 140,000 T cells was found in the blood samples. The study, taken as a whole, reports: Pretreatment blood TCR clonality under the median forecast improved survival.

J lost 8 bases, V lost 5 bases, and 6 bases had no gene match. This CDR3 is 13 amino acids long. In germline, CDR1 is MNHEY, CDR2 SVGAGI. About this clone itself: Its target is unknown.

Profiling relied on immunoSEQ multiplex PCR, and the TCRdb table lists in-frame clones only, not all of them. The data hold tens of thousands of clones, with 70% to 90% observed a single time. Noted time point: peripheral blood 6 weeks after treatment start. Patients in the study were battling locally advanced or metastatic urothelial carcinoma. The sample in question was PBMCs, obtained around atezolizumab (anti-PD-L1) treatment. The sequence came from a man over 45 with urothelial cancer. The rearrangement uses TRBV6-5 and TRBJ1-1, with 9 bases matching TRBD1. CDR3 nucleotide sequence: TGTGCCAGCAGTCCATTTGGGACAGGGGAAGCTTTCTTT. It translates to CASSPFGTGEAFF.